Here is one TCR beta chain with its context. Only in-frame clones appear in the TCRdb table, and some are missing; sequencing was by immunoSEQ multiplex PCR. The table has 1.4 million or so clones, approximately 98.5% seen once. The CDR3 has 16 amino acids. J was trimmed by 8 bases and V by 0 bases; bases with no gene match: 8. CDR1 is LGHNA, CDR2 YSLEER, per germline. This sample is part of a study of shared clonotypes between healthy human individuals. Across the study: Three plates each covered CD4 naive and memory; CD8 naive two, CD8 memory one.

The TCR was taken from a man aged 25-40 years in good health. Sample: naive CD4+ T cells sorted from blood. Indicated subset: CD45RA+ positively selected. V is TRBV4-3 and J is TRBJ2-1, with 9 bases fitting TRBD2. CDR3: CASSQDGLAGFYEQFF. The CDR3 nucleotides are TGCGCCAGCAGCCAAGATGGGCTAGCGGGATTCTATGAGCAGTTCTTC.